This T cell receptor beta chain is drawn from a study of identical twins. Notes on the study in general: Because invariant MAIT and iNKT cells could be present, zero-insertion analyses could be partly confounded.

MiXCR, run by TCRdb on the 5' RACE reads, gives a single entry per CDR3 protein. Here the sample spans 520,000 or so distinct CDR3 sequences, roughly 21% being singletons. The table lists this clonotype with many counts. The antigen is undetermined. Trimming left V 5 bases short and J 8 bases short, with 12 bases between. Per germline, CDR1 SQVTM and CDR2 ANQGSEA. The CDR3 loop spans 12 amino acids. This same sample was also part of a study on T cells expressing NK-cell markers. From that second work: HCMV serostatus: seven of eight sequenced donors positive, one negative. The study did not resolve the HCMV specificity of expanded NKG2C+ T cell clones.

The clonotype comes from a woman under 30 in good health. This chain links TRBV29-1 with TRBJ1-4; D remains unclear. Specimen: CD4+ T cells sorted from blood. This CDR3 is CSVLTGGEKLFF. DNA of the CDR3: TGCAGCGTTTTAACCGGAGGCGAAAAACTGTTTTTT. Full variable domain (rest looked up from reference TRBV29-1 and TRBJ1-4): SAVISQKPSRDICQRGTSLTIQCQVDSQVTMMFWYRQQPGQSLTLIATANQGSEATYESGFVIDKFPISRPNLTFSTLTVSNMSPEDSSIYLCSVLTGGEKLFFGSGTQLSVL.